This TCR beta chain was sequenced during a study of identical twins. MiXCR, applied by TCRdb to the 5' RACE reads, yields one record per CDR3 protein. In the table there are around 450,000 distinct CDR3 sequences, approximately 15% of which are singletons. This CDR3 comprises 12 residues. Germline V gene data show CDR1 as MDHEN and CDR2 as SYDVKM. The V gene lost 5 bases and the J gene lost 3 bases, with 8 bases spanning the gap. This clonotype appeared a few times. These data are also associated with another study on yellow fever vaccine responses in identical twins.

The sample was CD4+ T cells sorted from blood. The receptor comes from a woman between 18 and 29 years old in good health. The V gene is TRBV28, the J gene TRBJ2-7; D ambiguous. The CDR3 nucleotides read TGTGCCAGCAGTCCACAAAACTACGAGCAGTACTTC. Amino acids: CASSPQNYEQYF.